This T cell receptor beta chain was obtained from a study of CXCR3-negative and CXCR3-positive naive CD8 T cells. Looking at the study overall: Cumulative TRB read yield was approximately 135 million, averaging about 1.5 +/- 0.3 million per library. Overall study findings and caveats: Diversity proved comparably high across both naive subsets and much lower in memory CD8+ cells. Researchers report CXCR3 expression partially decreased after cryopreservation, with fresh PBMCs used in most assays. In CXCR3-positive naive cells, the TRB CDR3s were more hydrophobic than in CXCR3-negative naive cells.

Germline V gives CDR1 SEHNR, CDR2 FQNEAQ (reference sequence). The CDR3 covers 13 residues. About this clonotype: What it recognizes is unknown.

TRB cDNA libraries were made by UMI-labeled 5' RACE. TCRdb re-called the 5' RACE reads and shows each CDR3 protein once, DNA omitted. Its listing shows some 60,000 distinct CDR3 sequences. The clonotype originates from a human donor in good health. Some clones in this sample may be carry-over from other donors' samples. This sequence joins TRBV7-9 and TRBJ2-5; the TRBD2 assignment by TCRdb is unverifiable without DNA. The sample was naive CXCR3+ CD8+ T cells from blood. Subset in this sample: CD45RO-CCR7+CD27+CD95- naive CD8+ T cells expressing CXCR3 (TNR3+). This CDR3 reads CASSSGLVETQYF.